This is a list of T cell receptor beta chains from one sample in a study of blood T cell repertoires in COVID-19. This table comes from immunoSEQ multiplex PCR, and its TCRdb copy is limited to in-frame clones, with some not included. In the table there are over 90,000 clones, roughly nine tenths of which are singletons. The specimen sequenced was peripheral blood. These receptors originate from a woman between 65 and 79 years old with acute or convalescent COVID-19. CDR3s include the opening cysteine and the closing phenylalanine or tryptophan. D genes are given only for firm matches. The listing skips clone size in some rows; elsewhere it reads once, few, many or a size class.

j_call d_call v_call clone_size cdr3_nt cdr3_aa
TRBJ2-1 NA TRBV19 NA TGTGCCAGTAGTATGGATTTTAGGAGGGTGAACAATGAGCAGTTCTTC CASSMDFRRVNNEQFF
TRBJ1-1 NA TRBV28 NA TGTGCCAGCAGCCCTAGTCATGAAGCTTTCTTT CASSPSHEAFF
TRBJ2-3 TRBD2 TRBV7-9 NA TGTGCCAGCAGCTTTTTTGGGACTAGCGTGATAGATACGCAGTATTTT CASSFFGTSVIDTQYF
TRBJ1-3 NA TRBV28 NA TGTGCCAGCAGTGAGGCCCCCTCTGGAAACACCATATATTTT CASSEAPSGNTIYF
TRBJ2-7 NA TRBV7-9 NA TGTGCCAGCAGCTCGCCCCAAAACAGGGATTACCACGAGCAGTACTTC CASSSPQNRDYHEQYF
TRBJ1-1 NA TRBV3-1/TRBV3-2 NA TGTGCCAGCAGCCAAGAGCCGGGTTGGAACACTGAAGCTTTCTTT CASSQEPGWNTEAFF
TRBJ1-2 TRBD1 TRBV19 NA TGTGCCAGTAGTTTAACAGGGGGTCCTTATGGCTACACCTTC CASSLTGGPYGYTF
TRBJ1-2 TRBD1 TRBV7-9 NA TGTGCCAGCAGCTACGGGACAGGTGGATATGGCTACACCTTC CASSYGTGGYGYTF
TRBJ2-1 NA TRBV29-1 NA TGCAGCGTTGACGGGTACAATGAGCAGTTCTTC CSVDGYNEQFF
TRBJ2-2 NA TRBV21-1 NA TGTGCCAGCAGCAAAGGGACAGGGAGTACCGGGGAGCTGTTTTTT CASSKGTGSTGELFF
TRBJ1-4 TRBD1 TRBV12-3/TRBV12-4 NA TGTGCCAGCAGTTTGACAGGGAACGAAAAACTGTTTTTT CASSLTGNEKLFF
TRBJ2-3 NA TRBV2 NA TGTGCCAGCAGTGCACGAGGGAATACGCAGTATTTT CASSARGNTQYF
TRBJ2-7 NA TRBV5-6 NA TGTGCCAGCAGCTTTTTATCAGGCTACGAGCAGTACTTC CASSFLSGYEQYF
TRBJ2-3 TRBD1 TRBV6-6 once TGTGCCAGCAGTTACCCAACCGGGACAGGTAGTGGTACGCAGTATTTT CASSYPTGTGSGTQYF
TRBJ1-2 NA TRBV28 NA TGTGCCAGCCTCATGGGGCAGCAACTTTATGGCTACACCTTC CASLMGQQLYGYTF
TRBJ1-2 NA TRBV18 NA TGTGCCAGCTCACCACTAGGACAGTCTCCTAACTATGGCTACACCTTC CASSPLGQSPNYGYTF
TRBJ2-1 NA TRBV4-1 NA TGCGCCAGCAGCCAAGCCGTCACTAGGGGGTTATACAATGAGCAGTTCTTC CASSQAVTRGLYNEQFF
TRBJ1-1 TRBD1 TRBV5-1 NA TGCGCCAGCAGCTGGATACAGGGGCTGAACACTGAAGCTTTCTTT CASSWIQGLNTEAFF
TRBJ2-3 NA TRBV19 NA TGTGCCAGTACAGAGTCCCGGAGCGGAACCTTCCGGACGCAGTATTTT CASTESRSGTFRTQYF
TRBJ1-4 TRBD1 TRBV18 once TGTGCCAGCTCACGCGGGACAGGGGGCGAAGAAAAACTGTTTTTT CASSRGTGGEEKLFF
TRBJ2-1 TRBD1 TRBV20-1 NA TGCAGTGCTAGTAGGGGACAGGGGGGTGATGAGCAGTTCTTC CSASRGQGGDEQFF
TRBJ2-7 NA TRBV7-8 NA TGTGCCAGCAGCTTATTGGGAATCCTGGGGGCGCCGGTCTACGAGCAGTACTTC CASSLLGILGAPVYEQYF
TRBJ2-1 TRBD2 TRBV19 NA TGTGCCAGTAGTTCCCTAGCGGGAGGGTATCACAATGAGCAGTTCTTC CASSSLAGGYHNEQFF
TRBJ1-2 TRBD1 TRBV6-2/TRBV6-3 once TGTGCCAGCAGTTCAGGGGGGAATAACTATGGCTACACCTTC CASSSGGNNYGYTF
TRBJ2-1 NA TRBV9 once TGTGCCAGCAGCGCATCCACGACTAGCTCCTACAATGAGCAGTTCTTC CASSASTTSSYNEQFF
TRBJ1-1 NA TRBV10-2 NA TGCGCCAGCCCAGCCGGGAGGGTTAACACTGAAGCTTTCTTT CASPAGRVNTEAFF
TRBJ1-4 NA TRBV5-1 NA TGCGCCAGCAGCCCGGGACTGTATAATGAAAAACTGTTTTTT CASSPGLYNEKLFF
TRBJ1-1 NA TRBV5-5 NA TGTGCCAGCAGCTTGTTAGTGGGTTCGGCAGGAAACACTGAAGCTTTCTTT CASSLLVGSAGNTEAFF
TRBJ1-1 NA TRBV30 NA TGTGCCTGCCAGGTGGGAGTGAACACTGAAGCTTTCTTT CACQVGVNTEAFF
TRBJ2-1 NA TRBV5-1 NA TGCGCCAGCAGCCACGGAGGGAACAATGAGCAGTTCTTC CASSHGGNNEQFF
TRBJ1-1 NA TRBV3-1/TRBV3-2 NA TGTGCCAGCAGCCAAGCTCCGGGTATTAATGGTTTCGCTTTCTTT CASSQAPGINGFAFF
TRBJ2-4 NA TRBV20-1 NA TGCAGTGCTAACGGACAGACCATTCAGTACTTC CSANGQTIQYF
TRBJ2-1 TRBD2 TRBV2 NA TGTGCCAGCAGTGAAGAAGCGGGATCCTACAATGAGCAGTTCTTC CASSEEAGSYNEQFF
TRBJ2-3 TRBD2 TRBV19 NA TGTGCCAGTAGTCCCGGACTAGCGGGGGCCTCAGATACGCAGTATTTT CASSPGLAGASDTQYF
TRBJ1-5 NA TRBV9 NA TGTGCCAGCAGCGTAGGAAAGGGAGGGCCCCAGCATTTT CASSVGKGGPQHF
TRBJ1-5 TRBD1 TRBV27 NA TGTGCCAGCAGTTTATCAGGGGGCGGTCAGCCCCAGCATTTT CASSLSGGGQPQHF
TRBJ2-1 TRBD1 TRBV12-5 NA TGTGCTAGTGGCCCCGGGACAGGCGCGGGTGAGCAGTTCTTC CASGPGTGAGEQFF
TRBJ2-5 TRBD1 TRBV28 NA TGTGCCAGCAGTCCACAGGGGGCTGAGACCCAGTACTTC CASSPQGAETQYF
TRBJ2-7 TRBD2 TRBV3-1/TRBV3-2 NA TGTGCCAGCAGCCGAACTAGCGGTTACTACGAGCAGTACTTC CASSRTSGYYEQYF
TRBJ2-5 NA TRBV5-4 once TGTGCCAGCAGCTTGGGAGCCGACCAAGAGACCCAGTACTTC CASSLGADQETQYF